This T cell receptor beta chain was observed in a study of radiation and T cells in renal cell carcinoma. The time point: blood 2 weeks post-SBRT. The treatment here: 15 Gy SBRT to primary tumor, nephrectomy 4 weeks later. Blood was sampled at baseline, 2 weeks and 4 weeks after SBRT. Repertoires were generated with immunoSEQ multiplex PCR, while TCRdb's copy carries only in-frame clones and drops some. The data contain about 150,000 clones, about 87% of them singletons. Regarding the study as a whole: Baseline intratumoral clonotype presence is unknown without pretreatment biopsies. In blood, top tumor clones expanded by 2 weeks, shrinking by 4.

A note on this clone: The antigen remains unidentified.

Germline V gives CDR1 SNHLY, CDR2 FYNNEI. The CDR3 consists of 17 residues. J lost 7 bases, V lost 4 bases, and 10 bases had no gene match. This TCR derives from a woman aged 45-60 years with renal cell carcinoma. This specimen consisted of blood, obtained from a patient whose treatment included radiotherapy and nephrectomy. The chain couples TRBV2 to TRBJ2-1, with 13 positions matching TRBD2. CDR3 nucleotide sequence: TGTGCCAGCAGTGCCTGGAGTGGGGGACTAGCGGGGAATGAGCAGTTCTTC. This encodes CASSAWSGGLAGNEQFF.